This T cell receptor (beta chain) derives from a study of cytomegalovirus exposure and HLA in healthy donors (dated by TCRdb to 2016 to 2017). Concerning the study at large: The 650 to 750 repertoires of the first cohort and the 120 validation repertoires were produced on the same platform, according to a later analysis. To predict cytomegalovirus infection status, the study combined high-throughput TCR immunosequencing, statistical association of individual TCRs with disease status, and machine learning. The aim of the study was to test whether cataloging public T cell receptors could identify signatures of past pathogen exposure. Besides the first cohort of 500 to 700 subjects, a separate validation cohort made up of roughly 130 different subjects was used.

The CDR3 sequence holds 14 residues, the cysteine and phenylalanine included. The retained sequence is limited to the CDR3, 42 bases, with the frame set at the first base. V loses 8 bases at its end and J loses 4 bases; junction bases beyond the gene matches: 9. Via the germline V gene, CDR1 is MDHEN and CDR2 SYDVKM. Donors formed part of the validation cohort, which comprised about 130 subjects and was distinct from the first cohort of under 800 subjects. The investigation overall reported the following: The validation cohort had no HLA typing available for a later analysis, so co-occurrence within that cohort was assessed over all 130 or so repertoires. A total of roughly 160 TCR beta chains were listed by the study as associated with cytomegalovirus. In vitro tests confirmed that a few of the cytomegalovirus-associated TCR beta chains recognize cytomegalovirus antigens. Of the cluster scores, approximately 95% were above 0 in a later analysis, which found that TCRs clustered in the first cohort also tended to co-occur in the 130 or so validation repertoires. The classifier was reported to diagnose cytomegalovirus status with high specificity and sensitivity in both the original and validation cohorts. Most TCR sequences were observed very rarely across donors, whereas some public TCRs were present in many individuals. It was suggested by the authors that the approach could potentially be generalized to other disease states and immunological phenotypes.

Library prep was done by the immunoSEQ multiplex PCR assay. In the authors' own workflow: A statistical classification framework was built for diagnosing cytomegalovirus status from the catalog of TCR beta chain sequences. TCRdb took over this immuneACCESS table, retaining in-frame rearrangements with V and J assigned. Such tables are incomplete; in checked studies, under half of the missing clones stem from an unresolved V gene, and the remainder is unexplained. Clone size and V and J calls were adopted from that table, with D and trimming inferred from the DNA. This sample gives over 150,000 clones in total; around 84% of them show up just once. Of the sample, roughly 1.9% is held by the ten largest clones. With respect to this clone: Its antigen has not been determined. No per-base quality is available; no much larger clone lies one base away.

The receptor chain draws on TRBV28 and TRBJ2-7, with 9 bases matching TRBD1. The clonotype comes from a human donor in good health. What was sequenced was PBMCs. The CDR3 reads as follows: CASGRGTGHYEQYF. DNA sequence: TGTGCCAGCGGGAGAGGGACAGGGCATTACGAGCAGTACTTC.